A single sample is the source of the 18 T cell receptor beta chains below, sequenced in a study of cytomegalovirus exposure and HLA in healthy donors. Assay: immunoSEQ multiplex PCR; the TCRdb copy retains only in-frame clones and omits some. This table holds fewer than 150,000 clones, approximately 88% found once. Sequencing input: PBMCs. Receptors originate from a man aged 18 to 29 in good health and CMV-seronegative.

This sequence joins TRBV28 and TRBJ1-2; D remains ambiguous. Germline CDR1 is MDHEN and CDR2 is SYDVKM. The CDR3 length is 15 residues. The ends were cut back, 3 bases at V and 0 bases at J, with 11 bases in the middle. CDR3 nucleotide sequence: TGTGCCAGCAGTTTCGGTTCTTTAGCTAACTATGGCTACACCTTC. Translating it yields CASSFGSLANYGYTF.

V and J are TRBV25-1 and TRBJ1-3; a weak D match, TRBD1 (5 bases). CDR1 is MGHDK and CDR2 is SYGVNS in the germline V gene. This CDR3 has 16 amino acids. With 1 base removed from V and 1 base from J, the gap between germline ends came to 11 bases. The CDR3 nucleotides read TGTGCCAGCAGTGAATTAGCAGGGATTTCTGGAAACACCATATATTTT. Translated: CASSELAGISGNTIYF. Using reference TRBV25-1 and TRBJ1-3 for the parts outside the CDR3, the full variable domain is EADIYQTPRYLVIGTGKKITLECSQTMGHDKMYWYQQDPGMELHLIHYSYGVNSTEKGDLSSESTVSRIRTEHFPLTLESARPSHTSQYLCASSELAGISGNTIYFGEGSWLTVV.

J is TRBJ1-5 and V is TRBV11-2; TRBD1 matches 7 bases. Germline V gene sequence: CDR1 SGHAT, CDR2 FQNNGV. The CDR3 consists of 15 residues. J gave up 1 base and V 5 bases, and 5 bases lay outside the gene matches. This CDR3 reads CASSRDRVSNQPQHF. The CDR3 DNA follows: TGTGCCAGCAGCCGCGACAGGGTAAGCAATCAGCCCCAGCATTTT. Complete variable domain (other parts from reference TRBV11-2 and TRBJ1-5): EAGVAQSPRYKIIEKRQSVAFWCNPISGHATLYWYQQILGQGPKLLIQFQNNGVVDDSQLPKDRFSAERLKGVDSTLKIQPAKLEDSAVYLCASSRDRVSNQPQHFGDGTRLSIL.

The chain employs TRBV30 and TRBJ2-5; 12 bases align to TRBD2. V dropped 3 bases and J dropped 4; count of bases not matched to a gene: 3. Germline V gene sequence: CDR1 GTSNPN, CDR2 SVGIG (reference sequence). There are 14 residues in the CDR3. The CDR3 loop is CAWRETSGGETQYF. The CDR3 DNA reads as TGTGCCTGGAGGGAGACTAGCGGGGGAGAGACCCAGTACTTC.

CDR3 loop: CASSFSATNEKLFF. CDR3 bases: TGTGCCAGCAGTTTCAGTGCAACTAATGAAAAACTGTTTTTT. The chain recombines TRBV27 with TRBJ1-4, with D unclear. The CDR3 runs 14 residues. With 3 bases removed from V and 0 bases from J, the gap between germline ends came to 5 bases. Per germline, CDR1 MNHEY and CDR2 SMNVEV (reference sequence).

This clone counts as medium-sized (0.01 to 0.1%). The chain carries TRBV19 and TRBJ1-5; 7 positions agree with TRBD1. The CDR3 is 14 amino acids. J was trimmed by 4 bases and V by 9 bases; bases with no gene match: 9. CDR1 LNHDA and CDR2 SQIVND come from the germline V gene (reference sequence). This CDR3 reads CASDTRDSNQPQHF. Here the CDR3 DNA reads TGTGCCAGCGACACACGGGACAGTAATCAGCCCCAGCATTTT.

The chain has TRBV27 and TRBJ2-1; 7 bases are a match to TRBD2. Germline V gene lookup returns CDR1 MNHEY and CDR2 SMNVEV (reference sequence). The J segment lost 6 bases and the V segment lost 3 bases, leaving 2 bases of the junction unmatched. This CDR3 region has 13 residues. This chain's CDR3 is CASSFGGFNEQFF. CDR3 bases: TGTGCCAGCAGTTTCGGGGGGTTCAATGAGCAGTTCTTC.

This chain joins TRBV5-6 and TRBJ1-1; D unresolved. In germline, CDR1 is SGHDT, CDR2 YYEEEE. V shed 4 bases and J shed 3 bases, with 10 bases lying between them. The length of the CDR3 is 13 residues. CDR3 in amino acids: CASSVEGDTEAFF. CDR3 bases: TGTGCCAGCAGCGTCGAAGGAGACACTGAAGCTTTCTTT.

This chain uses TRBV9 with TRBJ1-5; a possible D gene is TRBD1 (5 bases). The V end was cut by 4 bases, the J end by 4 bases, with 12 bases between. Germline V lookup: CDR1 SGDLS, CDR2 YYNGEE. This CDR3 is built from 14 residues. CDR3 protein: CASSPSGGNQPQHF. Written as DNA, the CDR3 is TGTGCCAGCAGCCCCAGTGGGGGGAATCAGCCCCAGCATTTT.

The CDR3 spells CASSWRGGNLYEQYF. CDR3 sequence (DNA): TGCGCCAGCAGCTGGCGGGGGGGTAATTTGTACGAGCAGTACTTC. The chain employs TRBV5-1 and TRBJ2-7, with TRBD2 matching 9 bases. V gave up 3 bases and J gave up 4 bases; unmatched junction bases: 8. Germline V gives CDR1 SGHRS, CDR2 YFSETQ. The CDR3 loop spans 15 amino acids.

The chain recombines TRBV2 with TRBJ1-3; D is perhaps TRBD1 (5 bases). CDR1 SNHLY and CDR2 FYNNEI come from the germline V gene. CDR3 length: 13 residues. Trimming stripped 9 bases from V and 2 bases from J, with 11 bases between. CDR3 nucleotides: TGTGCCAGGACAGTTCTCCCTGGAAACACCATATATTTT. This encodes CARTVLPGNTIYF.

A remark on this clone: The sample holds other DNA sequences that translate to the same CDR3. This chain links TRBV19 with TRBJ1-5, with TRBD1 identical over 8 bases. CDR1 is LNHDA, CDR2 SQIVND, per germline (reference sequence). V gave up 3 bases and J gave up 3 bases; unmatched junction bases: 4. CDR3 length: 15 residues. In nucleotides, the CDR3 is TGTGCCAGTAGTATTGACAGGGGCCCCAATCAGCCCCAGCATTTT. This sequence encodes CASSIDRGPNQPQHF.

The chain has TRBV5-4 and TRBJ1-1; the D is unclear. V was cut by 3 bases and J by 11 bases, with 14 bases left in between. The CDR3 consists of 12 residues. Germline CDR1 is SGHNT and CDR2 is YYREEE (reference sequence). The CDR3 DNA follows: TGTGCCAGCAGCTATGACTCCCAAGAGGCTTTCTTT. It yields the protein CASSYDSQEAFF.

The CDR3 protein is CASSLAFGELADTQYF. The CDR3 DNA follows: TGTGCCAGCAGCTTGGCGTTTGGGGAGTTAGCAGATACGCAGTATTTT. The J gene is TRBJ2-3, the V gene TRBV5-4; D perhaps matches TRBD2 (5 bases). There are 16 residues in the CDR3. V was shortened by 0 bases and J by 4 bases, with 15 bases between the two germline ends. The germline gives CDR1 SGHNT, CDR2 YYREEE (reference sequence).

This clone appeared once. This chain links TRBV5-1 with TRBJ2-1, with 7 positions matching TRBD2. The CDR3 extends over 14 amino acids. Germline V gene lookup returns CDR1 SGHRS and CDR2 YFSETQ. V lost 6 bases and J lost 1; bases outside the gene matches: 4. CDR3 loop: CASTASGSYNEQFF. CDR3 bases: TGCGCCAGCACGGCTAGCGGATCCTACAATGAGCAGTTCTTC.

V is TRBV19 and J is TRBJ1-1; tentative D call: TRBD1 (5 bases). There are 13 residues in the CDR3. CDR1 is LNHDA and CDR2 is SQIVND in the germline V gene (reference sequence). Trimming removed 5 bases from V and 5 bases from J, with 12 bases in between. CDR3 sequence reads: CASSQGRETEAFF. CDR3 in DNA: TGTGCCAGTAGTCAGGGAAGAGAGACTGAAGCTTTCTTT.

This sequence joins TRBV30 and TRBJ1-2, with D perhaps TRBD1 (6 bases). V was shortened by 4 bases and J by 3 bases, with 6 bases between the two germline ends. This CDR3 has 11 amino acids. Germline assignment: CDR1 GTSNPN and CDR2 SVGIG (reference sequence). CDR3 region: CAWTGDYGYTF. For the CDR3, the DNA is TGTGCCTGGACAGGGGACTATGGCTACACCTTC.

The table lists this clone with a count of one. The chain joins TRBV11-2 to TRBJ2-1; maybe TRBD1 (6 bases). The ends were cut back, 4 bases at V and 4 bases at J, with 23 bases in the middle. This CDR3 comprises 18 residues. Germline V gene lookup returns CDR1 SGHAT and CDR2 FQNNGV. CDR3: CASSSPKGVGATYNEQFF. The CDR3 DNA reads TGTGCCAGCAGCTCGCCTAAAGGGGTGGGGGCCACGTACAATGAGCAGTTCTTC.